This is a list of T cell receptor beta chains from one sample in a study of blood T cell repertoires in COVID-19. Using immunoSEQ multiplex PCR, the repertoire was profiled, and TCRdb retains in-frame clones only, with some absent. The table records roughly 80,000 clones, about four fifths of them present only once. Material: peripheral blood. The receptors were sampled from a human donor in a cohort sampled during active COVID-19. Each CDR3 is given with its conserved first and last residue. Each record gives: CDR3 protein, V gene, J gene.

CDR3: CASSPRGGLGYGYTF; V: TRBV3-1/TRBV3-2; J: TRBJ1-2
CDR3: CASSLGGDYGYTF; V: TRBV5-1; J: TRBJ1-2
CDR3: CASSQTSGSIMLDTQYF; V: TRBV3-1/TRBV3-2; J: TRBJ2-3
CDR3: CASSLSNWAGQPQHF; V: TRBV7-9; J: TRBJ1-5
CDR3: CASSLGQGNSPLHF; V: TRBV3-1/TRBV3-2; J: TRBJ1-6
CDR3: CASSRAGANTGELFF; V: TRBV18; J: TRBJ2-2
CDR3: CASSEFPNTEAFF; V: TRBV6-1; J: TRBJ1-1
CDR3: CASGQETGVKGANVLTF; V: TRBV19; J: TRBJ2-6
CDR3: CASCLPRGLNYGYTF; V: TRBV2; J: TRBJ1-2
CDR3: CASSLYGGGTDTQYF; V: TRBV7-3; J: TRBJ2-3
CDR3: CATSARDRGQDEQYF; V: TRBV24-1; J: TRBJ2-7
CDR3: CASSDGKSGAGELFF; V: TRBV10-1; J: TRBJ2-2
CDR3: CASSTRDTSNQPQHF; V: TRBV19; J: TRBJ1-5
CDR3: CASSLSGTGWNERSNQPQHF; V: TRBV27; J: TRBJ1-5
CDR3: CASSQDTGSYEQYF; V: TRBV14; J: TRBJ2-7
CDR3: CASSVQTGNTIYF; V: TRBV19; J: TRBJ1-3